This TCR beta chain is from a study of cytomegalovirus exposure and HLA in healthy donors. V was shortened by 2 bases and J by 5 bases, with 11 bases between the two germline ends. Germline V CDR1 and CDR2: MNHNY, SVGAGI (reference sequence). This CDR3 region has 14 residues. Note on this clone: What it binds is unknown.

The study's findings and limits: Using a false discovery rate of 0.05, a later analysis showed that about 16,000 TCR beta sequences were associated with HLA alleles.

The PCR used 60 Vbeta and 13 Jbeta primers. Libraries were prepared by immunoSEQ multiplex PCR; TCRdb keeps only in-frame clonotypes and omits some of them. In the table there are about 220,000 clones, around 75% of which are singletons. V is TRBV6-6 and J is TRBJ2-3, with a possible D match to TRBD2 (5 bases). The clonotype originates from a woman aged 25 to 39 in good health and CMV-seronegative. Specimen: PBMCs. CDR3 coding DNA: TGTGCCAGCAGTTACGGTACGAGCGGAGATACGCAGTATTTT. Residues: CASSYGTSGDTQYF.